This entry lists 10 T cell receptor beta chains sequenced from one sample in a study of blood T cell repertoires in COVID-19. TCRdb's copy holds only in-frame clones and misses some; the assay was immunoSEQ multiplex PCR. The table shows around 150,000 clones, with around 83% occurring only once. Material: peripheral blood. These receptors all stem from a woman between 55 and 75 years old with COVID-19, enrolled during active disease.

The rearrangement joins TRBV18 to TRBJ1-1; no firm D call. The CDR3 runs to 16 residues. The V gene lost 1 base and the J gene lost 1 base, with 13 bases spanning the gap. Looked up from germline, CDR1 is KGHSH and CDR2 is LQKENI. CDR3 amino acids: CASSPLNPGSNTEAFF. The CDR3 coding sequence is TGTGCCAGCTCACCACTCAATCCGGGGTCGAACACTGAAGCTTTCTTT. The entire variable domain, with the rest obtained from reference TRBV18 and TRBJ1-1, is as follows: NAGVMQNPRHLVRRRGQEARLRCSPMKGHSHVYWYRQLPEEGLKFMVYLQKENIIDESGMPKERFSAEFPKEGPSILRIQQVVRGDSAAYFCASSPLNPGSNTEAFFGQGTRLTVV.

The chain is built from TRBV5-5 and TRBJ2-5; the D is unclear. The CDR3 loop spans 14 amino acids. Trimming removed 4 bases from V and 3 bases from J, with 13 bases in between. Germline CDR1 reads SGHKS; CDR2 reads YYEKEE (reference sequence). Written as DNA, the CDR3 is TGTGCCAGCAGCCCAAGCGTGTCGGAAGAGACCCAGTACTTC. It specifies CASSPSVSEETQYF.

The CDR3 region is CASSKALSKRESTEAFF. The CDR3 region has the DNA TGTGCCAGCAGCAAAGCGCTTTCGAAACGGGAGAGTACTGAAGCTTTCTTT. The rearrangement uses TRBV21-1 and TRBJ1-1. TRBV21-1 is marked as a pseudogene. CDR3 length: 17 amino acids.

This clone appeared a single time. The chain combines TRBV19 with TRBJ1-1; TRBD1 might be the D (6 bases). Germline CDR1 and CDR2: LNHDA and SQIVND (reference sequence). V was clipped by 6 bases and J by 1 base, with 9 bases between them. The CDR3 runs 13 residues. The CDR3 nucleotides read TGTGCCAGTAGGGACAGCGAGAACACTGAAGCTTTCTTT. Translation gives CASRDSENTEAFF.

The gene calls are TRBV7-3 and TRBJ2-1, with TRBD1 identical over 7 bases. The CDR3 is 17 residues long. In germline, CDR1 is SGHTA, CDR2 FQGTGA. Trimming took 6 bases from V and 0 from J; bases not matched to a gene: 11. CDR3 protein: CASSKGASARSYNEQFF. The CDR3 DNA reads TGTGCCAGCAGTAAGGGGGCCAGCGCCCGCTCCTACAATGAGCAGTTCTTC.

The chain uses TRBV6-5 and TRBJ1-1, with D maybe TRBD1 (5 bases). V was cut by 6 bases and J by 0 bases, with 11 bases left in between. Germline loops: CDR1 MNHEY, CDR2 SVGAGI. There are 14 residues in the CDR3. CDR3 nucleotides: TGTGCCAGCAGCCTTGGGGGGGTGAACACTGAAGCTTTCTTT. This encodes CASSLGGVNTEAFF.

This chain uses TRBV6-6 with TRBJ1-4; tentative D call: TRBD1 (5 bases). The ends were cut back, 7 bases at V and 8 bases at J, with 11 bases in the middle. The CDR3 has 12 residues. The germline V gene encodes CDR1 MNHNY and CDR2 SVGAGI (reference sequence). For the CDR3, the DNA is TGTGCCAGCATGGGGGGTTGGGAAAAACTGTTTTTT. As protein: CASMGGWEKLFF.

The rearrangement joins TRBV30 to TRBJ1-2; D unresolved. Germline values: CDR1 GTSNPN, CDR2 SVGIG (reference sequence). Deletions cut 0 bases from V and 6 bases from J, with 8 bases between. CDR3 length: 12 residues. The CDR3 sequence is CAWSVSGNGYTF. Here the CDR3 DNA reads TGTGCCTGGAGTGTATCCGGGAATGGCTACACCTTC.

This clone was seen once. The V and J genes are TRBV5-1 and TRBJ2-1; D perhaps matches TRBD2 (6 bases). Looked up from germline, CDR1 is SGHRS and CDR2 is YFSETQ. The CDR3 sequence is 13 residues long. V dropped 2 bases and J dropped 6 bases, with 9 bases sitting between them. CDR3 DNA: TGCGCCAGCAGCTTCGGGAGAGGCAATGAGCAGTTCTTC. Its translation is CASSFGRGNEQFF.

This clone was seen just once. The CDR3 region is CASSTSSGANVLTF. The CDR3 nucleotides are TGTGCCAGCAGCACAAGCTCTGGGGCCAACGTCCTGACTTTC. The chain has TRBV7-9 and TRBJ2-6; unclear D gene. V was pared by 5 bases and J by 0 bases, with 5 bases between. The CDR3 extends over 14 amino acids. Per the germline V gene, CDR1 is SEHNR and CDR2 is FQNEAQ (reference sequence).